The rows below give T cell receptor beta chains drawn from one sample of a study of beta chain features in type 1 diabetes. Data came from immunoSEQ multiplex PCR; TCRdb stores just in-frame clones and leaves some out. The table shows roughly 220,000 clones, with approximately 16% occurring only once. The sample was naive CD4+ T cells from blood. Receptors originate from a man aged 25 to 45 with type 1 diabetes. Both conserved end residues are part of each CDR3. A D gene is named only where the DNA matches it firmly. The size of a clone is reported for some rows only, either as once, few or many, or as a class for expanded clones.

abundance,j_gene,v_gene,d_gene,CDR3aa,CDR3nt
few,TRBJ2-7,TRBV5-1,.,CASSFGLLAPTYEQYF,TGCGCCAGCAGCTTCGGACTCCTGGCCCCTACCTACGAGCAGTACTTC
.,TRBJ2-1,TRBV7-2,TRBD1,CASTSDRGHNEQFF,TGTGCCAGCACCTCGGACAGGGGCCACAATGAGCAGTTCTTC
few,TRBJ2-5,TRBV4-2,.,CASSHPQGNGGETQYF,TGTGCCAGCAGCCACCCTCAGGGGAATGGCGGAGAGACCCAGTACTTC
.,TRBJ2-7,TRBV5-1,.,CASSPPGSSGYEQYF,TGCGCCAGCAGCCCCCCCGGCTCGAGTGGTTACGAGCAGTACTTC
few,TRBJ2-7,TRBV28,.,CASLREPYEQYF,TGTGCCAGCTTGAGGGAACCCTACGAGCAGTACTTC
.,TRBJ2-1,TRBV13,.,CASSLLTGRQFF,TGTGCCAGCAGCTTACTCACAGGACGACAGTTCTTC
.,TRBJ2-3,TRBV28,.,CASSQLGMWNVSTDTQYF,TGTGCCAGCAGTCAACTCGGGATGTGGAACGTTAGCACAGATACGCAGTATTTT
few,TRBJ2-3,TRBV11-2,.,CASSPIASSDTQYF,TGTGCCAGCAGCCCCATAGCTAGCTCGGATACGCAGTATTTT
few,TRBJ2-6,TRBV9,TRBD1,CASSVAGTGAGANVLTF,TGTGCCAGCAGCGTAGCCGGGACAGGGGCTGGGGCCAACGTCCTGACTTTC
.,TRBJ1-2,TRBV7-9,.,CASSFEDYGYTF,TGTGCCAGCAGCTTTGAGGACTATGGCTACACCTTC
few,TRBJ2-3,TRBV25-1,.,CASSDLKASTDTQYF,TGTGCCAGCAGTGACCTTAAGGCGTCCACAGATACGCAGTATTTT
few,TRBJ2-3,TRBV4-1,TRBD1,CASSPYRGSADTQYF,TGCGCCAGCAGCCCGTACAGGGGTAGTGCAGATACGCAGTATTTT
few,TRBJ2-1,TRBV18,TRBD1,CASSTGDDNEQFF,TGTGCCAGCTCGACAGGGGACGACAATGAGCAGTTCTTC
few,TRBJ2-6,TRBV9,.,CASSVVWTPTAVLTF,TGTGCCAGCAGCGTAGTTTGGACTCCTACGGCCGTCCTGACTTTC
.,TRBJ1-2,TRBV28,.,CASSFLNRDRNYGYTF,TGTGCCAGCAGTTTCCTTAACCGGGACCGAAATTATGGCTACACCTTC
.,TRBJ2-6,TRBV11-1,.,CASSLSGGANVLTF,TGTGCCAGCAGCTTAAGTGGCGGGGCCAACGTCCTGACTTTC
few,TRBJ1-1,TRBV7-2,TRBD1,CASSFTTGLNTEAFF,TGTGCCAGCAGCTTTACGACAGGGTTGAACACTGAAGCTTTCTTT
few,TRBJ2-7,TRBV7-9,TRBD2,CASSPSSGRTYEQYF,TGTGCCAGCAGCCCTTCTAGCGGGAGAACCTACGAGCAGTACTTC
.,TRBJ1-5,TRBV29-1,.,CSAGSGNQPQHF,TGCAGCGCAGGGAGTGGCAATCAGCCCCAGCATTTT
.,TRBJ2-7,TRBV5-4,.,CASSFAPRGEQYF,TGTGCCAGCAGTTTTGCCCCACGCGGCGAGCAGTACTTC
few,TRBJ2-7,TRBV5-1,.,CASSLDRGGGTLEQYF,TGCGCCAGCAGCTTGGACAGGGGCGGTGGGACTCTCGAGCAGTACTTC
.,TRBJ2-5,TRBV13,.,CASSSRETQYF,TGTGCCAGCAGTTCAAGAGAGACCCAGTACTTC
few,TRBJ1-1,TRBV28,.,CASSLGARADTEAFF,TGTGCCAGCAGTTTGGGGGCGCGGGCTGACACTGAAGCTTTCTTT
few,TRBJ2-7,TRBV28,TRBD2,CASSSPQTSVSYEQYF,TGTGCCAGCAGTTCACCCCAAACTAGCGTATCCTACGAGCAGTACTTC
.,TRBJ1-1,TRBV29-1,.,CSVGRGNTEAFF,TGCAGCGTGGGGAGGGGGAACACTGAAGCTTTCTTT
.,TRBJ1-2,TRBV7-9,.,CASTPQGYGYTF,TGTGCCAGCACCCCCCAGGGCTATGGCTACACCTTC
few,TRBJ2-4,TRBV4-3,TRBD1,CASSQARNRGRGNIQYF,TGCGCCAGCAGCCAAGCGAGGAACAGGGGGCGCGGAAACATTCAGTACTTC
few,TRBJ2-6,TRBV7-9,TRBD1,CASSPDRGTGANVLTF,TGTGCCAGCAGCCCCGACAGGGGGACTGGGGCCAACGTCCTGACTTTC
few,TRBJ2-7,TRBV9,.,CASSLGRGSYEQYF,TGTGCCAGCAGCTTAGGCCGCGGATCCTACGAGCAGTACTTC
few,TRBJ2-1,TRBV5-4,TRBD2,CASSLYVTSRSYNEQFF,TGTGCCAGCAGCTTGTATGTGACTAGCCGGTCCTACAATGAGCAGTTCTTC